The clone carrying this T cell receptor (beta chain) was found a few times. TCRdb passed the 5' RACE reads through MiXCR, listing each CDR3 protein once. The data contain about 190,000 distinct CDR3 sequences, approximately 15% of them singletons. CDR3 size: 15 residues. With 6 bases removed from V and 3 bases from J, the gap between germline ends came to 15 bases. This sample was taken from a study of identical twins. This sample also belongs to another study, concerning T cells expressing NK-cell markers. That report notes: Sequencing of TCR beta repertoires drew on sorted CD3+CD56+NKG2C+, CD3+CD56+NKG2C- and CD3+CD56-NKG2C+ T cells.

This clonotype was obtained from a woman between 18 and 29 years old in good health. This chain links TRBV12-3 or TRBV12-4 with TRBJ1-5; no reliable D call. Sequencing input: CD8+ T cells sorted from blood. CDR3 bases: TGTGCCAGCAGATCCCGGACGGGAGCCAATCAGCCCCAGCATTTT. It specifies CASRSRTGANQPQHF.